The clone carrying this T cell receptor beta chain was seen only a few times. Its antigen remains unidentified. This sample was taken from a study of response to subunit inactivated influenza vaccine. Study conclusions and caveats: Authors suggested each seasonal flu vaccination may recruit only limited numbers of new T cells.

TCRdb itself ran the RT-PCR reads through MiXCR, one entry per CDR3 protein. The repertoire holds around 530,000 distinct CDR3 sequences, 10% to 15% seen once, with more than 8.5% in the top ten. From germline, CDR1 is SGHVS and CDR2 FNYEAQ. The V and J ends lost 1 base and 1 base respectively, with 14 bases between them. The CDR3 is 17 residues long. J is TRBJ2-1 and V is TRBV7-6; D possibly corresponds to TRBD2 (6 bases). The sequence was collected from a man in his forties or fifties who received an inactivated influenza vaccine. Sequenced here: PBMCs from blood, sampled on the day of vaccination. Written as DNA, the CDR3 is TGTGCCAGCAGCTTAGAAGAGCGGGCGGGGTCCTACAATGAGCAGTTCTTC. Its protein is CASSLEERAGSYNEQFF.